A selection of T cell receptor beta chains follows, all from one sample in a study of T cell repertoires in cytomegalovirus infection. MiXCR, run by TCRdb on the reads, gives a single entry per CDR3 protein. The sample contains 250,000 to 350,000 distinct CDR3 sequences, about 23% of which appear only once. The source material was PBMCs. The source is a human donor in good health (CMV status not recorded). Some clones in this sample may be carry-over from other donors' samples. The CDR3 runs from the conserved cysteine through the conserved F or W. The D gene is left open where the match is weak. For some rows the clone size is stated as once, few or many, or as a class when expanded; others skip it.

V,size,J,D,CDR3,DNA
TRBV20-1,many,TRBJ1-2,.,CSARDSRGLGYTF,TGCAGTGCTAGAGATAGCCGGGGGCTTGGCTACACCTTC
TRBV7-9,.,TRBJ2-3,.,CASSSGPGRADTQYF,TGTGCCAGCAGCTCGGGACCCGGCCGGGCAGATACGCAGTATTTT
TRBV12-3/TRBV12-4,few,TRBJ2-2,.,CASSSYLGPTGELFF,TGTGCCAGCAGTTCCTACCTCGGACCCACCGGGGAGCTGTTTTTT
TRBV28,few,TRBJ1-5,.,CASSPLAESNQPQHF,TGTGCCAGCAGTCCCTTGGCAGAATCCAATCAGCCCCAGCATTTT
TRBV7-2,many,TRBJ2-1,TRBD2,CASSAPGLAANNEQFF,TGTGCCAGCAGCGCTCCGGGACTAGCGGCTAACAATGAGCAGTTCTTC
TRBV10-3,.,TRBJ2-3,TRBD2,CAISESTSGSLPQYF,TGTGCCATCAGTGAGTCCACTAGCGGGAGTCTTCCGCAGTATTTT
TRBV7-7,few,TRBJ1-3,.,CASSLKQDRSGNTIYF,TGTGCTAGCAGCTTAAAACAAGATCGCTCTGGAAACACCATATATTTT
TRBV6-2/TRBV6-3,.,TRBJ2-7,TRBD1,CASKTPGQVPYEQYF,TGTGCCAGCAAAACGCCGGGACAGGTACCCTACGAGCAGTACTTC
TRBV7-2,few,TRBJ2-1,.,CASRSIGNEQFF,TGTGCCAGTCGATCCATCGGGAATGAGCAGTTCTTC
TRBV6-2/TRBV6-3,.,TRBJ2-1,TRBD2,CASTRGGSGNNEQFF,TGTGCCAGCACCCGGGGGGGCTCGGGAAACAATGAGCAGTTCTTC
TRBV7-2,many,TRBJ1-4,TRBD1,CASSQKRTGFGEKLFF,TGTGCCAGCAGCCAGAAGAGGACAGGGTTCGGGGAAAAACTGTTTTTT
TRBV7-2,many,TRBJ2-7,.,CASSLPEGGYEQYF,TGTGCCAGCAGCTTACCAGAGGGGGGCTACGAGCAGTACTTC
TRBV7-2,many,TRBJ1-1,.,CASSLVVEGTEAFF,TGTGCCAGCAGCTTAGTTGTAGAGGGAACTGAAGCTTTCTTT
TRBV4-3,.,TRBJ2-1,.,CASSQDVLTMEQFF,TGCGCCAGCAGCCAAGATGTGCTAACTATGGAGCAGTTCTTC
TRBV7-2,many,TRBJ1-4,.,CASSLVRGASEKLFF,TGTGCCAGCAGCTTAGTTCGGGGGGCGAGTGAAAAACTGTTTTTT
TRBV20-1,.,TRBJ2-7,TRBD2,CSLALAGAEQYF,TGCAGTTTGGCGCTAGCGGGAGCCGAGCAGTACTTC
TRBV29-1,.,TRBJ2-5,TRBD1,CSIGQGAETQYF,TGCAGCATCGGACAGGGGGCAGAGACCCAGTACTTC
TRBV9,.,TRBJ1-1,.,CASSVASANTEAFF,TGTGCCAGCAGCGTAGCATCGGCAAACACTGAAGCTTTCTTT
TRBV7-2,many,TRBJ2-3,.,CASSLARERPDTQYF,TGTGCCAGCAGCTTAGCACGGGAGCGTCCAGATACGCAGTATTTT
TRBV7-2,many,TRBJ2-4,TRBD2,CASSTSGTSPRIQYF,TGTGCCAGCAGCACCTCCGGGACTAGTCCGCGCATTCAGTACTTC
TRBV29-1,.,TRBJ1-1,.,CSVEADRQFEAFF,TGCAGCGTTGAAGCGGATCGACAGTTTGAAGCTTTCTTT
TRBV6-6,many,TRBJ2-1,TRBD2,CASSYPRAGEANEQFF,TGTGCCAGCAGTTACCCCAGGGCGGGAGAGGCTAATGAGCAGTTCTTC
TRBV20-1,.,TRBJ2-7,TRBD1,CSARDLLRQGYEQYF,TGCAGTGCTAGAGATCTTCTGAGACAGGGCTACGAGCAGTACTTC
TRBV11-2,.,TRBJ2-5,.,CASAPRTKETQYF,TGTGCCAGCGCCCCCCGGACAAAAGAGACCCAGTACTTC
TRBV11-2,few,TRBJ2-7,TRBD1,CASSPIPTGGLGEQYF,TGTGCCAGCAGCCCGATCCCGACAGGGGGCCTAGGGGAGCAGTACTTC
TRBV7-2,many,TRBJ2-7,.,CASSPDEYEQYF,TGTGCCAGCAGTCCCGACGAGTACGAGCAGTACTTC
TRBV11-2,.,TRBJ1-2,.,CASSFADNYGYTF,TGTGCCAGCAGCTTTGCGGATAACTATGGCTACACCTTC
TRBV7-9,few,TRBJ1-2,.,CASSPAGTNYGYTF,TGTGCCAGCAGCCCCGCCGGGACAAACTATGGCTACACCTTC
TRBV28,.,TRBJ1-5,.,CASSLFSGGNQPQHF,TGTGCCAGCAGTTTGTTTTCAGGAGGAAATCAGCCCCAGCATTTT
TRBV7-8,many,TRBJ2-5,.,CASSLDLTGGEFEETQYF,TGTGCCAGCAGCTTAGACCTGACGGGGGGCGAGTTCGAGGAGACCCAGTACTTC
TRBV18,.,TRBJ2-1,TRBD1,CASSTGTAPYNEQFF,TGTGCCAGCTCAACCGGGACAGCACCCTACAATGAGCAGTTCTTC
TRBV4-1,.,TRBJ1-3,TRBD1,CASSQDLRTGGGTIYF,TGCGCCAGCAGCCAAGATCTCCGGACAGGGGGAGGCACCATATATTTT
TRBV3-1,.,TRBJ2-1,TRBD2,CASSPAVLAGGVSEQFF,TGTGCCAGCAGCCCCGCAGTGCTAGCGGGAGGAGTGAGTGAGCAGTTCTTC
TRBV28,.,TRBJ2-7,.,CASSRWEGSSYEQYF,TGTGCCAGCAGCCGCTGGGAAGGGAGCTCCTACGAGCAGTACTTC
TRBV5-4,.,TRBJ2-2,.,CASSTGTPDTGELFF,TGTGCCAGCAGCACCGGAACACCGGACACCGGGGAGCTGTTTTTT
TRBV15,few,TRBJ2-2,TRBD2,CATSRALAGNTGELFF,TGTGCCACCAGCAGAGCACTAGCGGGGAACACCGGGGAGCTGTTTTTT
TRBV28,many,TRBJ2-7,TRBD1,CASSFQGTGQQYF,TGTGCCAGCAGTTTCCAAGGGACAGGGCAGCAGTACTTC
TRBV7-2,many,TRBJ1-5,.,CASSRQVGNQPQHF,TGTGCCAGCAGCCGACAAGTGGGGAATCAGCCCCAGCATTTT
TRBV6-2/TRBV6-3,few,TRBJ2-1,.,CASWSRAGSSYNEQFF,TGTGCCAGCTGGAGCAGGGCGGGAAGCTCCTACAATGAGCAGTTCTTC
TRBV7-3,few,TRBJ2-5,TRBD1,CASSTGTGRQETQYF,TGTGCCAGCAGCACTGGGACAGGACGCCAAGAGACCCAGTACTTC
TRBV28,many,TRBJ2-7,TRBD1,CASSSSGQGSYEQYF,TGTGCCAGCAGTTCCTCGGGACAGGGCTCCTACGAGCAGTACTTC
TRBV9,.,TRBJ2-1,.,CASSAGTGYNEQFF,TGTGCCAGCAGCGCCGGGACGGGGTACAATGAGCAGTTCTTC
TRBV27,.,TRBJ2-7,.,CATRRGFGTYEQYF,TGTGCCACCCGCCGAGGATTCGGAACCTACGAGCAGTACTTC
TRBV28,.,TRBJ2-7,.,CASSIPGAANYEQYF,TGTGCCAGCAGTATCCCCGGTGCCGCCAACTACGAGCAGTACTTC
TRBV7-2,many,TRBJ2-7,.,CASSLYLPEQYF,TGTGCCAGCAGCTTATACCTCCCAGAGCAGTACTTC
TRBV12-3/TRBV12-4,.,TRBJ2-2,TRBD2,CASSYGLAGGSGELFF,TGTGCCAGCAGTTACGGACTAGCGGGGGGATCCGGGGAGCTGTTTTTT
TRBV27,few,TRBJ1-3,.,CASSSSWSGNTIYF,TGTGCCAGCAGCTCCTCTTGGTCTGGAAACACCATATATTTT
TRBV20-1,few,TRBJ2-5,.,CSARIQETQYF,TGCAGTGCTAGGATCCAAGAGACCCAGTACTTC
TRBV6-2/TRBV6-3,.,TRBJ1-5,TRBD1,CASTDRELQPQHF,TGTGCCAGCACCGACAGGGAGTTACAGCCCCAGCATTTT
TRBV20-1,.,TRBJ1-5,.,CSAREAGGNQPQHF,TGCAGTGCTAGAGAGGCAGGGGGCAATCAGCCCCAGCATTTT
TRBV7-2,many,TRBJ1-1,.,CASSLARGLNTEAFF,TGTGCCAGCAGCTTAGCAAGGGGATTGAACACTGAAGCTTTCTTT